This T cell receptor (beta chain) was recovered during a study of cytomegalovirus exposure and HLA in healthy donors. It was with 60 Vbeta and 13 Jbeta primers that the PCR ran. Profiling relied on immunoSEQ multiplex PCR, and the TCRdb table lists in-frame clones only, not all of them. The repertoire has around 110,000 clones, around 70% of them found once; the top ten carry around 1.6%. CDR3 length: 14 amino acids. The V gene's germline CDR1 is SEHNR and CDR2 FQNEAQ (reference sequence). Trimming stripped 5 bases from V and 8 bases from J, with 18 bases between. This TCR was sampled from a woman between 18 and 29 years old in good health and CMV-seronegative. The genes are TRBV7-9 and TRBJ1-2, with D possibly being TRBD1 (5 bases). Sequenced input: PBMCs. CDR3: CASSPKGPHVGYTF. CDR3 nucleotide sequence: TGTGCCAGCAGCCCCAAGGGGCCGCACGTGGGCTACACCTTC.